A selection of T cell receptor beta chains follows, all from one sample in a study of shared clonotypes between healthy human individuals. Measured with immunoSEQ multiplex PCR; TCRdb has only the in-frame clones, and not every one. The repertoire holds over 2,000,000 clones, 93% seen once, with around 1.7% in the top ten. The sequenced material came from naive CD8+ T cells from PBMCs. The receptors derive from a man between 18 and 29 years old in good health. Some clones in this sample may be carry-over from other donors' samples. Each CDR3 is given with its conserved first and last residue. The D gene is left open where the match is weak. Clone size is given for some rows only: seen once, a few or many times, or a class if the clone is expanded.

v_gene	j_gene	abundance	d_gene	CDR3nt	CDR3aa
TRBV28	TRBJ2-3	NA	NA	TGTGCCAGCAGTTTCCTGGCTTCGAGGGGTAATACGCAGTATTTT	CASSFLASRGNTQYF
TRBV18	TRBJ1-3	NA	TRBD1	TGTGCCAGCTCACCACCTACGGACAGGGACTCTGGAAACACCATATATTTT	CASSPPTDRDSGNTIYF
TRBV11-2	TRBJ2-7	NA	NA	TGTGCCAGCAGCCCCCCCGGCTCCTACGAGCAGTACTTC	CASSPPGSYEQYF
TRBV15	TRBJ1-3	NA	NA	TGTGCCACCAGCAGGTCAGGTGGAAACACCATATATTTT	CATSRSGGNTIYF
TRBV5-6	TRBJ1-2	NA	TRBD1	TGTGCCAGCAGCCCGGACCCTACAGGGGGAGGCTATGGCTACACCTTC	CASSPDPTGGGYGYTF
TRBV7-9	TRBJ2-1	NA	NA	TGTGCCAGCAGCGAACCTCGGGACGGTTACAATGAGCAGTTCTTC	CASSEPRDGYNEQFF
TRBV5-1	TRBJ2-2	NA	TRBD1	TGCGCCAGCAGCTTCGACAGGGTCTACACCGGGGAGCTGTTTTTT	CASSFDRVYTGELFF
TRBV7-9	TRBJ1-1	NA	NA	TGTGCCACCTCCCGGACAGAGAACACTGAAGCTTTCTTT	CATSRTENTEAFF
TRBV18	TRBJ2-2	NA	NA	TGTGCCAGCTCCCTAACCTCTAGACGGGAGTACGGGGAGCTGTTTTTT	CASSLTSRREYGELFF
TRBV11-2	TRBJ1-3	NA	TRBD1	TGTGCCAGCAGCTTATTTGGGACAGGGGCCTTTTCTGGAAACACCATATATTTT	CASSLFGTGAFSGNTIYF
TRBV19	TRBJ1-2	few	NA	TGTGCCAGTAGGCACAGGGTTTACAACTATGGCTACACCTTC	CASRHRVYNYGYTF
TRBV27	TRBJ2-1	NA	NA	TGTGCCAGCAGTTTATTACCTAGCGAAACCTACAATGAGCAGTTCTTC	CASSLLPSETYNEQFF
TRBV6-1	TRBJ1-2	NA	TRBD1	TGTGCCAGCAGTGAGACAGGGGGTTCCAACTATGGCTACACCTTC	CASSETGGSNYGYTF
TRBV5-6	TRBJ2-7	NA	TRBD1	TGTGCCAGCAGCATCGGGACAGGGGGGTTGTACGAGCAGTACTTC	CASSIGTGGLYEQYF
TRBV7-8	TRBJ2-2	NA	NA	TGTGCCAGCAGCCCCTGGGGGATCACGGGATCCACCGGGGAGCTGTTTTTT	CASSPWGITGSTGELFF
TRBV10-3	TRBJ2-7	NA	TRBD2	TGTGCCATCAGACCGTCGGCGGGAGGGCCTAACTACGAGCAGTACTTC	CAIRPSAGGPNYEQYF
TRBV19	TRBJ1-4	NA	TRBD1	TGTGCCAGCCGGCGTAGGGGGCTTAATGAAAAACTGTTTTTT	CASRRRGLNEKLFF
TRBV10-2	TRBJ2-7	once	TRBD1	TGCGCCAGCGGGGGAGAACCGGGACAGTGGAACATCGAGCAGTACTTC	CASGGEPGQWNIEQYF
TRBV19	TRBJ2-7	NA	TRBD1	TGTGCCAGTAGTCCCCGACAGGGATACTACGAGCAGTACTTC	CASSPRQGYYEQYF
TRBV7-9	TRBJ2-7	NA	NA	TGTGCCAGCAGCTTAGGGACTGAAACCTACGAGCAGTACTTC	CASSLGTETYEQYF
TRBV11-3	TRBJ2-1	NA	TRBD2	TGTGCCAGCACCCGGACTAGCGGGAGGGCGGAGGAGCAGTTCTTC	CASTRTSGRAEEQFF
TRBV7-8	TRBJ1-5	NA	NA	TGTGCCAGCAGCTTAAGCAACCGGCCCCAGCATTTT	CASSLSNRPQHF
TRBV5-1	TRBJ1-2	NA	NA	TGCGCCAGCAGCTTGGCTGAAATGGGAGGCTACACCTTC	CASSLAEMGGYTF
TRBV27	TRBJ2-3	NA	TRBD2	TGTGCCAGCGGTTGGGGGAGGGCAGGGAGGGAATATTTT	CASGWGRAGREYF
TRBV27	TRBJ2-2	NA	TRBD1	TGTGCCAGCAGTTTTTCCCCCGGGACAGCGAACACCGGGGAGCTGTTTTTT	CASSFSPGTANTGELFF
TRBV6-1	TRBJ1-2	NA	NA	TGTGCCAGCAGTGAACTGGGGCGGGGGACGTACTATGGCTACACCTTC	CASSELGRGTYYGYTF
TRBV11-2	TRBJ2-1	NA	NA	TGTGCCAGCAGCTTCTTAGAAGGGATCTCCTACAATGAGCAGTTCTTC	CASSFLEGISYNEQFF
TRBV7-9	TRBJ2-7	NA	NA	TGTGCCAGCAGCTCTGGCCTACGGGACTCCGGGGTATACGAGCAGTACTTC	CASSSGLRDSGVYEQYF
TRBV27	TRBJ2-2	once	TRBD2	TGTGCCAGCAGTCCAGCGGGAAAGAACACCGGGGAGCTGTTTTTT	CASSPAGKNTGELFF
TRBV6-5	TRBJ2-6	NA	NA	TGTGCCAGCAGAGAGAGCTCTGGGGCCAACGTCCTGACTTTC	CASRESSGANVLTF
TRBV6-5	TRBJ2-7	few	NA	TGTGCCAGCAGTTACACATTCCCCTACGAGCAGTACTTC	CASSYTFPYEQYF
TRBV28	TRBJ1-3	NA	NA	TGTGCCAGCAGCCTTCGAGGGGTTAACTCTGGAAACACCATATATTTT	CASSLRGVNSGNTIYF
TRBV25-1	TRBJ2-1	NA	TRBD2	TGTGCCAGCAGTAGAACCGGGACTAGTTTGGATGAGCAGTTCTTC	CASSRTGTSLDEQFF
TRBV27	TRBJ2-7	NA	NA	TGTGCCAGCAGTTTACGGATTTCCTACGAGCAGTACTTC	CASSLRISYEQYF
TRBV7-2	TRBJ2-2	once	TRBD1	TGTGCCAGCAGCGAACCCGGTGGGACAGGCAACACCGGGGAGCTGTTTTTT	CASSEPGGTGNTGELFF
TRBV15	TRBJ1-2	once	NA	TGTGCCACCAGCAGGACCGGACAGTTCTATGGCTACACCTTC	CATSRTGQFYGYTF
TRBV4-3	TRBJ1-3	NA	NA	TGCGCCAGCAGCCTCGGTCGGTTTCACCGTGCTGGAAACACCATATATTTT	CASSLGRFHRAGNTIYF